The clone carrying this T cell receptor (beta chain) turned up a few times. Its antigen is still unknown. This entry is derived from a study of beta chain features in type 1 diabetes. All of the isolated RNA was reverse transcribed, so expressed TCRB transcripts were sequenced. Naive, central memory and regulatory T cell samples yielded about 3.9 million reads on average. Profiled with immunoSEQ multiplex PCR; TCRdb holds only in-frame clones, not every one. The sample shows around 150,000 clones, roughly 9% of them seen only once. Every single donor gave one heparinised blood draw, and these averaged approximately 110 mL. CDR3 length: 15 amino acids. Germline-derived CDR1 and CDR2 are SGHDT and YYEEEE. V gave up 3 bases and J gave up 3 bases, with 16 bases separating them. Study observations and caveats: Patients' naive, central memory and Treg TCRB repertoires seemed closer to one another than those of healthy donors. TCRB CDR3 length was moderately but significantly reduced in all four CD4+ subsets of Type 1 diabetes patients.

The sequenced sample was central memory CD4+ T cells from blood. The receptor comes from a woman in her twenties or thirties with type 1 diabetes. The genes are TRBV5-6 and TRBJ2-7; weak D call: TRBD2 (5 bases). For the CDR3, the DNA is TGTGCCAGCAGCTCGGGAATAGGAGGCGGCTACGAGCAGTACTTC. Translating it yields CASSSGIGGGYEQYF.